These 9 T cell receptor beta chains share one sample of origin, sequenced in a study of shared clonotypes between healthy human individuals. This table comes from immunoSEQ multiplex PCR, and its TCRdb copy is limited to in-frame clones, with some not included. The table shows approximately 2.1 million clones, with 85% to 95% occurring only once. The source material was naive CD4+ T cells from PBMCs. Subset indicated: CD45RA+ positively selected. The receptor source for this set is a man younger than 35 in good health. Some clones in this sample may be carry-over from other donors' samples.

This chain links TRBV29-1 with TRBJ2-5; D perhaps matches TRBD2 (6 bases). The CDR3 contains 13 residues. Germline loops: CDR1 SQVTM, CDR2 ANQGSEA. Trimming cost V 6 bases and J 0 bases, with 11 bases left between them. The CDR3 bases are TGCAGCGTCAAGGGACTCCACCAAGAGACCCAGTACTTC. Translated: CSVKGLHQETQYF.

The chain has TRBV18 and TRBJ2-1; 8 bases align to TRBD2. V shed 2 bases, J shed 6 bases, and the junction held 9 bases outside the gene matches. The CDR3 covers 16 residues. Germline V CDR1 and CDR2: KGHSH, LQKENI. The CDR3 protein is CASSPGNGRVANEQFF. CDR3 nucleotides: TGTGCCAGCTCACCAGGAAACGGGAGGGTGGCCAATGAGCAGTTCTTC.

The chain joins TRBV5-1 to TRBJ2-5; tentatively, D is TRBD1 (6 bases). V lost 4 bases and J 4 bases, leaving 17 bases between the germline ends. CDR3 length: 15 residues. The germline gives CDR1 SGHRS, CDR2 YFSETQ. The CDR3 DNA is TGCGCCAGCAGCATGGCCACAGGGAATCCAGAGACCCAGTACTTC. Translation: CASSMATGNPETQYF.

The chain carries TRBV5-4 and TRBJ2-5, with D possibly matching TRBD1 (6 bases). V lost 0 bases and J 3 bases, leaving 15 bases between the germline ends. The CDR3 is 16 residues long. CDR1 is SGHNT, CDR2 YYREEE, per germline (reference sequence). The CDR3 nucleotides are TGTGCCAGCAGCTTGGCCCAGGGGATCTCCAAAGAGACCCAGTACTTC. Its translation: CASSLAQGISKETQYF.

Comment on this clone: Other nucleotide sequences from this sample produce the same CDR3. CDR3 DNA: TGCGCCAGCAGCTTGGGACTGAGCACAGATACGCAGTATTTT. It is translated as CASSLGLSTDTQYF. The chain couples TRBV5-1 to TRBJ2-3, with D unresolved. The CDR3 runs to 14 residues. The V gene's germline CDR1 is SGHRS and CDR2 YFSETQ. V dropped 0 bases and J dropped 0 bases, with 5 bases sitting between them.

V gene TRBV28 combines with J gene TRBJ2-7; 10 positions agree with TRBD2. Germline values: CDR1 MDHEN, CDR2 SYDVKM. This CDR3 comprises 15 residues. V was pared by 6 bases and J by 10 bases, with 15 bases of the junction left unmatched. The CDR3 region is CASREGLAESTRQYF. The CDR3 coding sequence is TGTGCCAGCAGAGAAGGACTAGCGGAATCTACGAGACAGTACTTC. Based on the CDR3 plus reference TRBV28 and TRBJ2-7, the full variable domain is DVKVTQSSRYLVKRTGEKVFLECVQDMDHENMFWYRQDPGLGLRLIYFSYDVKMKEKGDIPEGYSVSREKKERFSLILESASTNQTSMYLCASREGLAESTRQYFGPGTRLTVT.

The gene calls are TRBV15 and TRBJ2-7, with 8 bases aligning to TRBD2. CDR1 LNHNV and CDR2 YYDKDF come from the germline V gene (reference sequence). The CDR3 runs to 16 residues. Trimming removed 0 bases from V and 2 bases from J; junction bases left unmatched: 6. The CDR3 coding sequence is TGTGCCACCAGCAGAGATCTCGGTAGCGGGGCCTACGAGCAGTACTTC. Translating gives CATSRDLGSGAYEQYF.

The chain has TRBV27 and TRBJ2-7; a possible D gene is TRBD2 (6 bases). Germline V gene data show CDR1 as MNHEY and CDR2 as SMNVEV (reference sequence). Trimming shortened V by 4 bases and J by 7 bases, and 14 bases separated the two germline ends. The CDR3 totals 13 residues. CDR3 region: CASSSGDEWEQYF. CDR3 nucleotide sequence: TGTGCCAGCAGTTCGGGGGATGAGTGGGAGCAGTACTTC.

DNA of the CDR3: TGTGCCAGCAGCGTAGGGGGGACAGGGTGGTACGAGCAGTACTTC. Residues: CASSVGGTGWYEQYF. This chain uses TRBV9 with TRBJ2-7, with 9 bases aligning to TRBD1. The CDR3 extends over 15 amino acids. CDR1 is SGDLS, CDR2 YYNGEE, per germline. Trimming removed 0 bases from V and 4 bases from J; junction bases left unmatched: 5.